This entry describes one TCR beta chain. The sample originates from a study of blood T cell repertoires in COVID-19. Study overall: Before being deemed recovered, Cohort 3 donors had two negative PCRs, clearance, or symptom resolution. There were acute and convalescent COVID-19 samples, and they came from the United States, Italy and Spain. PBMCs, B-cell-depleted T cells, or T cells provided the cDNA or gDNA that made up the material.

All enrollees were roughly 18 to 89 years old and from approximately 25 US areas. The CDR3 is 12 amino acids. Trimming shortened V by 4 bases and J by 6 bases, and 11 bases separated the two germline ends. Germline CDR1 is SGHRS and CDR2 is YFSETQ. Some clones are missing from TCRdb's copy, which holds only in-frame ones; the method was immunoSEQ multiplex PCR. The sample carries a few hundred thousand clones, roughly nine tenths recorded once. The sequencing input was PBMCs or T cells enriched from blood (not recorded which). V usage is TRBV5-1 and J usage is TRBJ2-7; a possible D gene is TRBD1 (6 bases). The receptor's source is a woman aged 45-65 years in a cohort exposed to, infected with or recovered from COVID-19 (not recorded which). CDR3 sequence: CASSPDSLEQYF. As DNA, the CDR3 is TGCGCCAGCAGCCCGGACAGCCTCGAGCAGTACTTC. Filled out from reference TRBV5-1 and TRBJ2-7, the complete variable domain reads KAGVTQTPRYLIKTRGQQVTLSCSPISGHRSVSWYQQTPGQGLQFLFEYFSETQRNKGNFPGRFSGRQFSNSRSEMNVSTLELGDSALYLCASSPDSLEQYFGPGTRLTVT.